The clone carrying this T cell receptor beta chain was detected many times. Its specificity is not known. Trimming stripped 3 bases from V and 6 bases from J, with 18 bases between. Germline V gene data show CDR1 as WSHSY and CDR2 as SAAADI. This CDR3 contains 16 residues. These data belong to a study of regulatory T cells in long-lasting Graves disease. Time point defined: newly diagnosed GD, antithyroid drugs for less than 3 months. Scientists built the TCR library using RNA that was extracted from PBMCs. Study observations and caveats: Authors noted too few samples as a limitation. The analysis examined peripheral blood only and excluded thyroid tissue.

To make TCR beta libraries, researchers used iRepertoire HTBI primers and Arm-PCR of CDR3 regions. TCRdb re-analysed the multiplex PCR reads in MiXCR, keeping a single row per CDR3 protein. Among 200,000 to 250,000 distinct CDR3 sequences listed, less than 20% were seen once. These records were also assigned to another study, of T cells in Graves' hyperthyroidism and ophthalmopathy.

V is TRBV10-2 and J is TRBJ1-5, with D possibly TRBD1 on 6 matching bases. Specimen: peripheral blood mononuclear cells (PBMCs), collected at new diagnosis, from a patient treated with antithyroid drugs. The receptor was isolated from a woman aged 25 to 45 with Graves disease. The CDR3 region is CASSDAVQGEGQPQHF. The CDR3 bases are TGCGCCAGCAGTGACGCCGTACAGGGAGAAGGTCAGCCCCAGCATTTT.